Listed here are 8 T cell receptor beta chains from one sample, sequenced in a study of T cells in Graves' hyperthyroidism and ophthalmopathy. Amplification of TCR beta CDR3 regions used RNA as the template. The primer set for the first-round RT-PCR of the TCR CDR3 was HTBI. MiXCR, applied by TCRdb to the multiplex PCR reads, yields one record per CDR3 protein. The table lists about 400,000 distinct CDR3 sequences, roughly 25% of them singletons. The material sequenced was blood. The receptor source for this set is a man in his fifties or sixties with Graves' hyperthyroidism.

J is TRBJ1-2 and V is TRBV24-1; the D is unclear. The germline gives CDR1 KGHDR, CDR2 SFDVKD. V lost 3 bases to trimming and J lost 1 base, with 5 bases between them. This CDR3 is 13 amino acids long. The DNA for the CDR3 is TGTGCCACCAGTGATATGGGTAACTATGGCTACACCTTC. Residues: CATSDMGNYGYTF.

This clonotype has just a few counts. The CDR3 protein is CAWSVADEQFF. In DNA form, the CDR3 reads TGTGCCTGGAGTGTAGCGGATGAGCAGTTCTTC. This chain links TRBV30 with TRBJ2-1, with D possibly matching TRBD2 (5 bases). Germline assignment: CDR1 GTSNPN and CDR2 SVGIG (reference sequence). The length of the CDR3 is 11 residues. V gave up 0 bases and J gave up 8 bases, with 5 bases separating them.

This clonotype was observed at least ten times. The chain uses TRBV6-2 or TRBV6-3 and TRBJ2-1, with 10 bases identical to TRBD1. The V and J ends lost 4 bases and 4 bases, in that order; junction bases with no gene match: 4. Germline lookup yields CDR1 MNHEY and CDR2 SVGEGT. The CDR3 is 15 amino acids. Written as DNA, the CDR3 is TGTGCCAGCAGTTCAGGACAGGGGGGATACAATGAGCAGTTCTTC. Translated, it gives CASSSGQGGYNEQFF.

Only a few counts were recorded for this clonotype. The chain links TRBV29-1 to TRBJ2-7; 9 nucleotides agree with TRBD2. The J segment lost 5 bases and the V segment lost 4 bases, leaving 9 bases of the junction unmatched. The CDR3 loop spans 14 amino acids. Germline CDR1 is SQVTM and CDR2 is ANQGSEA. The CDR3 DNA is TGCAGCGTTGGGCTAGCGGGGACGTACGACGAGCAGTACTTC. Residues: CSVGLAGTYDEQYF.

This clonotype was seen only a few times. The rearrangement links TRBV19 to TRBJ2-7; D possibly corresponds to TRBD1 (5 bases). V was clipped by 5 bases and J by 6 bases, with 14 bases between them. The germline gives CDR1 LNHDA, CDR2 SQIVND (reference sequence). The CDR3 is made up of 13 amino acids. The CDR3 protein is CASSYAGPREQYF. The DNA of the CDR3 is TGTGCCAGTAGTTACGCAGGGCCCCGCGAGCAGTACTTC.

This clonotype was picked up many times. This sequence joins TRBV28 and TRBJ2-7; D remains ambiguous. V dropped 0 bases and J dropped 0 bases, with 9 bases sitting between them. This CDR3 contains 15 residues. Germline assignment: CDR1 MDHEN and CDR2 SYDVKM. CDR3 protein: CASSLWQESSYEQYF. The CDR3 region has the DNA TGTGCCAGCAGTTTATGGCAGGAGAGCTCCTACGAGCAGTACTTC.

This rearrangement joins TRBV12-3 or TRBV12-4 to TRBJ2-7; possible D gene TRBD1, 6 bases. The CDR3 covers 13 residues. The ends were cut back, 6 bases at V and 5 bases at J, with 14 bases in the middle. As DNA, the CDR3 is TGTGCCAGCAGGCCGGACAGTGCCCACGAGCAGTACTTC. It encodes CASRPDSAHEQYF.

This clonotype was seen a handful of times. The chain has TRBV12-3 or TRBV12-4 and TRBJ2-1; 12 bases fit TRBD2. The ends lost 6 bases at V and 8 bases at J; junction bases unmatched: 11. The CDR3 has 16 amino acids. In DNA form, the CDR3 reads TGTGCCAGCAGCCGAGCTAGCGGGAGGGCCGGGTATGAGCAGTTCTTC. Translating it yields CASSRASGRAGYEQFF.